Below, one T cell receptor (beta chain) is given with its context. Its antigen is still unknown. CDR3 length equals 14 residues. The V end lost 3 bases, the J end lost 1 base, and 10 bases lay between the germline ends. CDR1 is SGHDT, CDR2 YYEEEE, per germline. Measured with immunoSEQ multiplex PCR; TCRdb has only the in-frame clones, and not every one. The sample consists of around 2.3 million clones, nearly 97% of them appearing once. The record originates from a study of shared clonotypes between healthy human individuals. Findings and caveats of the study: Of the naive CD4 clonotypes, about 5% were shared across several donors. A generally larger estimated richness was seen in naive subsets than in memory subsets.

The chain combines TRBV5-6 with TRBJ2-5; a possible D gene is TRBD2 (7 bases). The origin of this receptor is a man younger than 35 in good health. Sequencing was performed on naive CD4+ T cells sorted from blood. Subset given: CD45RA+ positively selected. In DNA form, the CDR3 reads TGTGCCAGCAGCTGGGGGGGGCTCCAAGAGACCCAGTACTTC. This encodes CASSWGGLQETQYF.